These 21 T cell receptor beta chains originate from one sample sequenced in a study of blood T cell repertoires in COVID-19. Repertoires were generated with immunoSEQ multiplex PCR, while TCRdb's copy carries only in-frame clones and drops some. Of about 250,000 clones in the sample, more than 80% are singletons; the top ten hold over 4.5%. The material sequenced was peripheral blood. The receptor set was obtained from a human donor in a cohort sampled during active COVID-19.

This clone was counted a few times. The CDR3 region has the DNA TGCGCCAGCAGCCTTACCGTACCGGGGGGGTACAATGAGCAGTTCTTC. Amino acids: CASSLTVPGGYNEQFF. The V gene is TRBV10-1, the J gene TRBJ2-1; 8 positions match TRBD2. V shed 6 bases and J 4 bases; nucleotides not matched to a gene: 11. Per germline, CDR1 WNHNN and CDR2 SYGVQD (reference sequence). CDR3 length: 16 residues.

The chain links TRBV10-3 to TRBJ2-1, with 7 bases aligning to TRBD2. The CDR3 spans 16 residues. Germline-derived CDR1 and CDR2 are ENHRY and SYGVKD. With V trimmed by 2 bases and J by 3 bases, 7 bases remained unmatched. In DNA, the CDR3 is TGTGCCATCAGTGAGGGAGGGGCTAGCGGCTACAATGAGCAGTTCTTC. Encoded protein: CAISEGGASGYNEQFF.

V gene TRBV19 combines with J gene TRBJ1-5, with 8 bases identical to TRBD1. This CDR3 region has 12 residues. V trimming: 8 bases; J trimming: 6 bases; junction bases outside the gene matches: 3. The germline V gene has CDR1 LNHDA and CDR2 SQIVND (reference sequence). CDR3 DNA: TGTGCCAGTCAGGGGGCGTCTCAGCCCCAGCATTTT. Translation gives CASQGASQPQHF. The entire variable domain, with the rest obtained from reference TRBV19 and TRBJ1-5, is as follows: DGGITQSPKYLFRKEGQNVTLSCEQNLNHDAMYWYRQDPGQGLRLIYYSQIVNDFQKGDIAEGYSVSREKKESFPLTVTSAQKNPTAFYLCASQGASQPQHFGDGTRLSIL.

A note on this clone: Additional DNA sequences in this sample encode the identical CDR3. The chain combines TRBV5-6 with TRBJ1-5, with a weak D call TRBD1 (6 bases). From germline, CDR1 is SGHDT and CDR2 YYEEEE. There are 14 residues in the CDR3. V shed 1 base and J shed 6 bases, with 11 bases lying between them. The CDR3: CASSLLGAGQPQHF. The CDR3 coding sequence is TGTGCCAGCAGCTTGTTGGGGGCTGGTCAGCCCCAGCATTTT.

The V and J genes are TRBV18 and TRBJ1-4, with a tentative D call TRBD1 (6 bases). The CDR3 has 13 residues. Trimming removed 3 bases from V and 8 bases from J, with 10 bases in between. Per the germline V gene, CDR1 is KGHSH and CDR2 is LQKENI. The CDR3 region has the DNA TGTGCCAGCTCACCCGCAGGGGCGGAAAAACTGTTTTTT. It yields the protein CASSPAGAEKLFF.

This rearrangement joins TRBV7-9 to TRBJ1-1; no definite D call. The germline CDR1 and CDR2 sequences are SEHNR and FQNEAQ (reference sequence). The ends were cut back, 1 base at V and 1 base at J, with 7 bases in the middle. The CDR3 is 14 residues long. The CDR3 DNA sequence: TGTGCCAGCAGCTTAGGAGGCTCGAACACTGAAGCTTTCTTT. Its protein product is CASSLGGSNTEAFF.

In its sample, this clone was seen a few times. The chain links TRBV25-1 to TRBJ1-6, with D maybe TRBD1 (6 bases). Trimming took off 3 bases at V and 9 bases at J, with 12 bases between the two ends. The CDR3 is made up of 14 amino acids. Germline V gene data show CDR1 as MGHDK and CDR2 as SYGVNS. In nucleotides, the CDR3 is TGTGCCAGCAGTGACACGGGGGGCGCTTCACCCCTCCACTTT. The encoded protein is CASSDTGGASPLHF.

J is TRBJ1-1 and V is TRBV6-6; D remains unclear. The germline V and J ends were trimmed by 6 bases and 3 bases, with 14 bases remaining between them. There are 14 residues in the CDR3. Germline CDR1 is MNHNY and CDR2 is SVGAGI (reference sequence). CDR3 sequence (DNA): TGTGCCAGCAGAGAGGGAGGAAGGGACACTGAAGCTTTCTTT. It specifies CASREGGRDTEAFF.

The CDR3 nucleotides are TGTGCCAGCAGTTTATTCATCAACTACGAGCAGTACTTC. This translates into CASSLFINYEQYF. The chain uses TRBV12-3 or TRBV12-4 and TRBJ2-7; D remains ambiguous. Between the trimmed V and J ends, which lost 2 bases and 3 bases, there was a span of 8 bases. CDR3 size: 13 residues.

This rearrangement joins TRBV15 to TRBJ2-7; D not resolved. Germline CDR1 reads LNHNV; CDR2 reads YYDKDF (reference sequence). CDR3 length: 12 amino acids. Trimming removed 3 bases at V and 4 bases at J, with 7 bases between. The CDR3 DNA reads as TGTGCCACCAGCAGGACACGTTACGAGCAGTACTTC. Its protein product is CATSRTRYEQYF.

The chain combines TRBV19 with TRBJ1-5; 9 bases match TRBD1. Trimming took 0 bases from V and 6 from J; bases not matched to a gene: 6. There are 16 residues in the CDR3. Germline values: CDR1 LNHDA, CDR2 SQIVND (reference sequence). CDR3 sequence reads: CASSIETGGYTQPQHF. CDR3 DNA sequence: TGTGCCAGTAGTATAGAGACAGGGGGTTACACTCAGCCCCAGCATTTT.

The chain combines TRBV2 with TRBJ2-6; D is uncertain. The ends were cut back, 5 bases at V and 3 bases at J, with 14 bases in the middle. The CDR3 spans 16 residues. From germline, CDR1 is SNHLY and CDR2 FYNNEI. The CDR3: CASSLLRRSGANVLTF. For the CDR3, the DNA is TGTGCCAGCAGTCTGCTACGCCGGAGTGGGGCCAACGTCCTGACTTTC.

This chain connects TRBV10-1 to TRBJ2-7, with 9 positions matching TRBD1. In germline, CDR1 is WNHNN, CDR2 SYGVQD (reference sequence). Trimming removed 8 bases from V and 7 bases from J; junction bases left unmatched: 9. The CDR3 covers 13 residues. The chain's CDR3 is CASSRDRVQEQYF. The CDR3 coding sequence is TGCGCCAGCTCACGGGACAGGGTGCAAGAGCAGTACTTC.

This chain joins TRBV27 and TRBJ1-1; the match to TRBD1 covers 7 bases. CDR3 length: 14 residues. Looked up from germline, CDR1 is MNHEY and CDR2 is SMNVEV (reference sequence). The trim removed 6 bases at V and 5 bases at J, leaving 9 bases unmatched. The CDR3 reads CASSRQGAATEAFF. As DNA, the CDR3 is TGTGCCAGCAGCAGACAGGGCGCGGCGACTGAAGCTTTCTTT.

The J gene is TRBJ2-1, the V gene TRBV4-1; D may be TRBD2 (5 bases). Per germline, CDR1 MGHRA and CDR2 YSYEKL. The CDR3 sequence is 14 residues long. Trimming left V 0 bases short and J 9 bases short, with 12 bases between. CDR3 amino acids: CASSQDEARGEQFF. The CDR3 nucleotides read TGCGCCAGCAGCCAAGATGAGGCCCGGGGTGAGCAGTTCTTC.

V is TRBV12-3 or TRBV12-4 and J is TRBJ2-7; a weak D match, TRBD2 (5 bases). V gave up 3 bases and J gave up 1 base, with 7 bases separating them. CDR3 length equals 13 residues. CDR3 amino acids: CASSFRESYEQYF. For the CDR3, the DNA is TGTGCCAGCAGTTTTCGGGAATCCTACGAGCAGTACTTC.

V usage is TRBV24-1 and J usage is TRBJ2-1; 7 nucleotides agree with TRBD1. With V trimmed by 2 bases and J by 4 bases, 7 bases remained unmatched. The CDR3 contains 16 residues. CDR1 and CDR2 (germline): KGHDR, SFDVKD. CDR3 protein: CATSDSGTASYNEQFF. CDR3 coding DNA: TGTGCCACCAGTGATTCCGGGACAGCGTCTTACAATGAGCAGTTCTTC.

The CDR3 spells CASSQDWGLAGGRYF. As DNA, the CDR3 is TGCGCCAGCAGCCAAGATTGGGGACTAGCGGGAGGGCGATACTTC. The rearrangement links TRBV4-1 to TRBJ2-7; 16 bases map to TRBD2. The CDR3 consists of 15 residues. Germline assignment: CDR1 MGHRA and CDR2 YSYEKL. V lost 0 bases and J lost 13; bases outside the gene matches: 6.

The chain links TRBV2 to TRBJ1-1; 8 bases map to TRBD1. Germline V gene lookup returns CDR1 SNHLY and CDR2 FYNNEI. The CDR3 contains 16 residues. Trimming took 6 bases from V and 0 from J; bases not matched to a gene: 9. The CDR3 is CASRSPGTGLNTEAFF. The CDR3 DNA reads TGTGCCAGCAGAAGCCCCGGGACAGGATTGAACACTGAAGCTTTCTTT.

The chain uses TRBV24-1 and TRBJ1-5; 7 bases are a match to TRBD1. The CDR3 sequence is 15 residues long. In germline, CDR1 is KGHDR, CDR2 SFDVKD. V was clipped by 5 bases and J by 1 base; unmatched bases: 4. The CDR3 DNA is TGTGCCACCAGTGTCACGGACAGGAGCAATCAGCCCCAGCATTTT. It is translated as CATSVTDRSNQPQHF.

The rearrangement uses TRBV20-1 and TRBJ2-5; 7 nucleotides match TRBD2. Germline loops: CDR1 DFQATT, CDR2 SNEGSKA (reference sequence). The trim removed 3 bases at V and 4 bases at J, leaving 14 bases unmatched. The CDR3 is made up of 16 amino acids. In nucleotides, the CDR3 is TGCAGTGCTAGTTATATGAGGGACTACTACAGAGAGACCCAGTACTTC. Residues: CSASYMRDYYRETQYF.